This T cell receptor beta chain derives from a study of CD8+CD57+ T cells in acquired aplastic anemia. Overall study: Across the sorted CD4+ and CD8+ cells, DNA amounts averaged 3.2 ug. Points from the study as a whole: The study found no significant CD8+ Simpson's diversity difference between patients and controls. Patients and controls shared 25 to 35 CD8+ CDR3 sequences, highly expressed in patients.

CDR3 and TCR beta VDJ profiling relied on a genomic DNA template. MiXCR was run by TCRdb on the reads, yielding one entry per CDR3 protein. The sample consists of under 350,000 distinct CDR3 sequences, 45% to 65% of them appearing once. A word on this clonotype: The target antigen is unknown.

Selection for sequencing was limited to patients who had shown CD8+CD57+ cell expansion by flow cytometry. Each patient gave a blood sample that was collected before any therapy had been received. Germline loops: CDR1 SGHTA, CDR2 FQGNSA. The CDR3 has 16 residues. With 0 bases clipped from V and 4 bases from J, the junction kept 7 bases outside the gene matches. This TCR was sampled from a human donor with aplastic anemia. Sample: sorted CD4+, CD8+, or CD8+CD57+ T cells (not recorded which) from PBMCs. The chain employs TRBV7-2 and TRBJ2-7, with 9 positions matching TRBD2. CDR3 sequence (DNA): TGTGCCAGCAGCTTAGCGCACGGCGGGGGGGGATACGAGCAGTACTTC. Translation: CASSLAHGGGGYEQYF.